This T cell receptor (beta chain) stems from a study of vaccination and CD4 T cells after COVID-19 (dated by TCRdb to between 2021 and 2022). In terms of the full investigation: SARS-CoV-2 positivity had been established in the convalescent patients by nasal swab PCR, and mild disease was recorded in under ten of these patients and severe disease in one. In the convalescent cohort there were six males and four females, among whom were two Hispanic individuals, seven Caucasians, two Asians and one multiracial person. Participants received two doses of either the Pfizer-BioNTech BNT162b2 vaccine (n=8) or the Moderna mRNA-1273 vaccine (n=2). Post-COVID blood samples were collected from convalescent patients a median of around 100 days after diagnosis, with a range of about 30 to 180 days. Post-vaccine blood samples were taken a median of 72 days after the second vaccine dose, with a range of 14 to 241 days. Overlapping spike peptide pools from SARS-CoV-2 and from the common cold coronaviruses HCoV-NL63, HCoV-OC43 and HCoV-229E were used as culture stimuli. As controls, cultures received a CEFX viral epitope pool (the positive control), an HIV-1 Nef peptide pool (the negative control), or no peptide at all. In 9 to 11 COVID-19 convalescent patients and a few infection-naive healthy vaccine recipients, researchers compared the spike-specific CD4+ TCR repertoire from before mRNA vaccination with the repertoire from after. Paper-wide results and their limitations: An increase in the median number of SARS-CoV-2-reactive clonotypes from approximately 23 after infection to some 38 after vaccination was observed, but the change was not found to be significant. In convalescent patients, a median roughly 88% of post-vaccine SARS-CoV-2-reactive clones were detected only after vaccination, suggesting vaccine-specific priming. Only a relatively small number of convalescent patients were included in the study, and early timepoints following natural infection were not analyzed. Nearly all vaccine-specific clones in convalescent patients (304 of 307) were mono-reactive for SARS-CoV-2 spike rather than cross-reactive with common cold coronaviruses.

Libraries were made using PCR. DNA from cultured CD4+ T cells underwent TCR sequencing with the Oncomine TCR Beta short-read assay at the Johns Hopkins FTIC core. The QIAamp micro DNA kit was used to extract genomic DNA from the cultured CD4+ T cells. Oncomine TCR Beta libraries from cultured CD4+ T cells were pooled using unique dual indexes and sequenced on an Illumina iSeq 100. As for the authors' bioinformatics: Non-productive sequences were removed, and CDR3s not starting with C, not ending with F or W, or shorter than 7 amino acids were discarded. Antigen-specific clonotypes were identified using the MANAFEST web application through comparison of peptide-stimulated wells with reference and other culture wells. An FDR below 0.05, an odds ratio above 5, and a productive frequency above 0.1% in at least two of three replicate wells were required for clones to be considered positive. A clonotype counted as cross-reactive if it showed significant expansion both in the SARS-CoV-2 spike wells and in at least one common cold coronavirus spike condition. Levenshtein distances (stringdist) and unrooted phylogenetic trees (ape) in R version 3.6.1 were used to assess CDR3 homology. TCRdb reanalyzed the raw reads on its own, using fastp at Q25 for trimming and MiXCR for clone calling, and kept in-frame beta chains. CDR3 protein duplicates are merged, each entry listing the most common genes and DNA. What appears here as the V and J calls and clone size reflects TCRdb's work, not the paper's. Present in this sample are nearly 7,000 distinct CDR3 sequences, 74% of which were seen just once. In total, the top ten clones hold around 33% of the sample.

The CDR3 sequence holds 16 residues, the cysteine and phenylalanine included. Solely the CDR3 DNA is kept, with 48 bases framed from the first base. V has 5 bases trimmed and J has 5 bases trimmed; junction bases matching no gene number 11. The germline V gene provides CDR1 SGHTA and CDR2 FQGTGA. To note about this clonotype: Its antigen is not yet known. Per-base quality was not reported, and no clone a single base away is much larger than it.

The treatment or condition label corresponds to: roughly ten-day PBMC culture with coronavirus spike peptide pools or control peptides (ViraFEST assay). To expand antigen-specific T cells with peptide pools and then pick out the expanded clonotypes through TCR sequencing, the study relied on the ViraFEST assay. The positive SARS-CoV-2 PCR tests of the convalescent patients were dated from March to December 2020, before the Alpha, Beta and Delta variants emerged in the United States. Under 2.5 million PBMCs per well were cultured in IMDM with roughly 5% human AB serum and 8.5 to 10 IU/ml IL-2, plus 10 ug/ml peptide pools. Half of the culture medium was replaced with fresh IL-2-containing medium on days 3 and 7. After roughly 11 days of culture, CD4+ T cells were isolated by negative selection with the EasySep CD4+ T cell isolation kit. Ficoll-Paque Plus gradient centrifugation was used to isolate PBMCs from whole blood, and the isolated PBMCs were then either used fresh or cryopreserved at -140C. Triplicate wells were generally used for each culture condition.

The chain is made from TRBV7-3 and TRBJ2-5; TRBD2 aligns with 10 central bases. The source material was CD4+ T cells from blood, cultured in vitro. The receptor was isolated from a human donor who had recovered from COVID-19. The bases are TGTGCCAGCAGCCCGCTTGGACTAGCGGACGGGGAGACCCAGTACTTC. The resulting protein is CASSPLGLADGETQYF.